The 27 T cell receptor beta chains below were found in one sample sequenced in a study of tumor and adjacent non-tumor tissue in lung cancer. The library came from three nested PCR rounds adapted from ARM-PCR protocols. TCRdb re-analysed the multiplex PCR reads in MiXCR, keeping a single row per CDR3 protein. The sample lists about 120,000 distinct CDR3 sequences, roughly 64% seen once, with around 13% in the top ten. The template was RNA from unsorted bulk tissue. Sequences were obtained from lung tumor tissue. Receptors were obtained from a man younger than 45 with non-small cell lung cancer.

For this clonotype: Germline and junction disagree at one end, which may indicate a read error. This chain links TRBV5-6 with TRBJ2-3; D perhaps matches TRBD1 (6 bases). Germline CDR1 and CDR2: SGHDT and YYEEEE. The CDR3 spans 16 residues. The CDR3 reads CVSSWGPAGRTDTQYF. CDR3 coding DNA: TGTGTCAGCAGCTGGGGGCCCGCGGGCCGCACAGATACGCAGTATTTT.

This clonotype turned up a few times. A much larger clone differs from this one at a single base, so this may be a read error. J is TRBJ2-3 and V is TRBV20-1; D possibly corresponds to TRBD2 (6 bases). There are 14 residues in the CDR3. In germline, CDR1 is DFQATT, CDR2 SNEGSKA (reference sequence). Written as DNA, the CDR3 is TGCAGTACTAGAGTCGGGAGCGGCGCAGATACGCAGTATTTT. This encodes CSTRVGSGADTQYF.

Note on this clonotype: A much larger clone differs from this one at a single base, so this may be a read error. The chain links TRBV20-1 to TRBJ2-5; no definite D call. Germline CDR1 and CDR2: DFQATT and SNEGSKA (reference sequence). The CDR3 sequence is 13 residues long. V was trimmed by 7 bases and J by 5 bases, leaving 17 bases between them. This CDR3 is CSDPIQSKETQYF. The DNA for the CDR3 is TGCAGTGACCCAATCCAGAGTAAGGAGACCCAGTACTTC.

On this clonotype: The CDR3 carries no conserved terminal phenylalanine or tryptophan, so it likely arises from a read error. This chain links TRBV29-1 with TRBJ1-1; D not certain. With 7 bases removed from V and 0 bases from J, the gap between germline ends came to 12 bases. This CDR3 has 13 amino acids. Germline CDR1 and CDR2: SQVTM and ANQGSEA. This CDR3 reads CSALSDMNTEAFY. DNA of the CDR3: TGCAGCGCCCTGAGCGACATGAACACTGAAGCTTTCTAT.

This clonotype came up once. One junction end does not reproduce the germline sequence, and a read error may be involved. This rearrangement joins TRBV7-2 to TRBJ2-1; TRBD2 matches 11 bases. Germline loops: CDR1 SGHTA, CDR2 FQGNSA. The CDR3 spans 14 residues. The CDR3 region is CVSSPSGRRNEQFF. The CDR3 DNA reads as TGTGTCAGCAGCCCTAGCGGGAGGCGCAATGAGCAGTTCTTC. The complete variable domain, with remaining parts taken from reference TRBV7-2 and TRBJ2-1, reads GAGVSQSPSNKVTEKGKDVELRCDPISGHTALYWYRQSLGQGLEFLIYFQGNSAPDKSGLPSDRFSAERTGGSVSTLTIQRTQQEDSAVYLCVSSPSGRRNEQFFGPGTRLTVL.

This clonotype has a count of ten or more. This chain joins TRBV20-1 and TRBJ1-6, with D hard to call. CDR1 is DFQATT, CDR2 SNEGSKA, per germline (reference sequence). The V end was cut by 4 bases, the J end by 7 bases, with 14 bases between. This CDR3 region has 14 residues. The CDR3 region has the DNA TGCAGTGCTACTTATGGAGGGTGGAATTCACCCCTCCACTTT. It codes for CSATYGGWNSPLHF.

Of note for this clonotype: Germline and junction disagree at one end, which may indicate a read error. J is TRBJ2-1 and V is TRBV12-3 or TRBV12-4; maybe TRBD1 (7 bases). This CDR3 has 15 residues. The CDR3 nucleotides are TGTGCCAGCAGTTTCAGGGGGACTGTTGGCAATGAGCACTTCTTC. Translating it yields CASSFRGTVGNEHFF.

V gene TRBV7-2 combines with J gene TRBJ1-1; D gene unclear. The V and J ends lost 0 bases and 6 bases respectively, with 11 bases between them. This CDR3 region has 14 residues. Germline V CDR1 and CDR2: SGHTA, FQGNSA. CDR3 in DNA: TGTGCCAGCAGCTTAGCGTGGGTACGGGCTGAAGCTTTCTTT. Its protein is CASSLAWVRAEAFF.

CDR3 in amino acids: CASSEMQLAGVHNEQFF. The CDR3 coding sequence is TGCGCCAGCAGTGAGATGCAACTAGCGGGGGTACACAATGAGCAGTTCTTC. V usage is TRBV10-1 and J usage is TRBJ2-1, with TRBD2 identical over 11 bases. The CDR3 has 17 residues. Germline lookup yields CDR1 WNHNN and CDR2 SYGVQD (reference sequence). V was pared by 2 bases and J by 5 bases, with 8 bases of the junction left unmatched.

Ten or more counts support this clonotype. This chain joins TRBV29-1 and TRBJ2-3, with D perhaps TRBD1 or TRBD2 (5 bases each). In germline, CDR1 is SQVTM, CDR2 ANQGSEA. The CDR3 contains 16 residues. V gave up 0 bases and J gave up 1 base, with 14 bases separating them. CDR3 sequence (DNA): TGCAGCGTTGAAGAGGCTCGGGACGGGGGCACAGATACGCAGTATTTT. This translates into CSVEEARDGGTDTQYF.

With regard to this clonotype: One junction end disagrees with the germline gene, perhaps due to a read error. The V gene is TRBV6-5, the J gene TRBJ2-7; 7 bases fit TRBD2. The germline gives CDR1 MNHEY, CDR2 SVGAGI. The CDR3 spans 13 residues. The CDR3 DNA follows: TGTGCCAGCAGTGAAGGGACTAACTACGTGCAGTGCTTC. Translated: CASSEGTNYVQCF.

The chain is built from TRBV6-5 and TRBJ2-5; 7 bases are shared with TRBD1. Germline assignment: CDR1 MNHEY and CDR2 SVGAGI. There are 17 residues in the CDR3. V dropped 5 bases and J dropped 5; count of bases not matched to a gene: 17. CDR3 sequence (DNA): TGTGCCAGCAGTGCTCGGCTCGGGACAGTGGTATGGGAGACCCAGTACTTC. It yields the protein CASSARLGTVVWETQYF.

V is TRBV5-1 and J is TRBJ2-5, with 14 bases that match TRBD2. The J segment lost 7 bases and the V segment lost 4 bases, leaving 9 bases of the junction unmatched. The CDR3 sequence is 16 residues long. CDR1 and CDR2 from the germline V gene are SGHRS and YFSETQ. As DNA, the CDR3 is TGCGCCAGCAGCACCAGACTAGCGGGAGGGCCGGTGACCCAGTACTTC. Its translation: CASSTRLAGGPVTQYF.

As regards this clonotype: Compared with germline, one end of the junction differs, possibly owing to a read error. This rearrangement joins TRBV11-2 to TRBJ2-7; a possible D gene is TRBD1 (5 bases). Germline V gene lookup returns CDR1 SGHAT and CDR2 FQNNGV. This CDR3 has 13 amino acids. The CDR3 bases are TGTGCCTGCAGCAGGGTAGCTGCCTACGAGCAGTACTTC. This translates into CACSRVAAYEQYF.

This clonotype has a count of ten or more. The chain carries TRBV20-1 and TRBJ2-1, with 16 bases that match TRBD2. Germline CDR1 and CDR2: DFQATT and SNEGSKA (reference sequence). Germline trimming cut 6 bases from V and 15 bases from J; bases unmatched to any gene: 11. CDR3 length equals 14 residues. This chain's CDR3 is CSATPGLAGGDPFF. CDR3 sequence (DNA): TGCAGTGCCACCCCGGGACTAGCGGGGGGGGACCCGTTCTTC.

This clonotype was counted at least ten times. V gene TRBV20-1 combines with J gene TRBJ2-3; maybe TRBD2 (6 bases). This CDR3 has 13 residues. The V and J ends lost 3 bases and 6 bases respectively, with 13 bases between them. The germline V gene has CDR1 DFQATT and CDR2 SNEGSKA (reference sequence). CDR3 residues: CSASVLAADTQYF. CDR3 coding DNA: TGCAGTGCTAGCGTACTAGCAGCGGATACGCAGTATTTT.

With respect to this clonotype: It may be a read error: a sequence one base away is much more abundant. The chain has TRBV20-1 and TRBJ1-4; TRBD1 aligns across 7 bases. Trimming removed 3 bases from V and 3 bases from J; junction bases left unmatched: 10. The CDR3 has 16 amino acids. Germline V gene sequence: CDR1 DFQATT, CDR2 SNEGSKA (reference sequence). The CDR3: CSARAKGARANEKLFF. CDR3 nucleotides: TGCAGTGCTAGGGCAAAGGGGGCTCGTGCTAATGAAAAACTGTTTTTT.

On this clonotype itself: Its ends do not fully match the called genes, so a read error is possible. The genes are TRBV11-3 and TRBJ2-1, with 9 bases lining up with TRBD2. CDR1 and CDR2 from the germline V gene are SGHNT and YENEEA. The CDR3 consists of 16 residues. Here the CDR3 reads CANSQGGNLAGREQFF. Written as DNA, the CDR3 is TGTGCCAACAGCCAGGGCGGGAATCTAGCGGGGCGCGAGCAGTTCTTC.

This clonotype appeared a few times. The V and J genes are TRBV12-3 or TRBV12-4 and TRBJ1-5, with no clear D. This CDR3 has 14 amino acids. V was clipped by 4 bases and J by 6 bases, with 13 bases between them. CDR3 in amino acids: CASSSQHGVQPQHF. CDR3 bases: TGTGCCAGCAGTTCGCAACATGGTGTTCAGCCCCAGCATTTT.

Comment on this clonotype: A read error may produce the germline difference seen at one junction end. The chain couples TRBV11-1 to TRBJ2-4; possibly TRBD1 for D (5 bases). Looked up from germline, CDR1 is SGHAT and CDR2 is FQDESV (reference sequence). The CDR3 is made up of 16 amino acids. CDR3 protein: CTSTHSCRATQNIQYF. The CDR3 DNA reads as TGTACCAGCACCCACTCATGCAGGGCGACCCAAAACATTCAGTACTTC.

The sample holds a few counts of this clonotype. The conserved closing phenylalanine or tryptophan is absent in this CDR3, likely reflecting a read error. The limits of the CDR3 on the DNA are not certain, so only TCRdb's listed CDR3 is given. This chain joins TRBV11-2 and TRBJ2-1; the listed D gene, TRBD2, was not tested against the DNA. In germline, CDR1 is SGHAT, CDR2 FQNNGV. The CDR3 length is 16 residues, termini included. The CDR3 is CASSLYASASYSEHFS.

The chain uses TRBV20-1 and TRBJ2-7, with D hard to call. V lost 8 bases, J lost 3 bases, and 20 bases lay in between. Germline V lookup: CDR1 DFQATT, CDR2 SNEGSKA (reference sequence). This CDR3 comprises 14 residues. CDR3 protein: CSTRQAGGRYEQYF. Written as DNA, the CDR3 is TGCAGTACTCGCCAGGCTGGCGGCCGCTACGAGCAGTACTTC.

This clonotype has a count of ten or more. The chain combines TRBV6-5 with TRBJ2-1; D unresolved. The CDR3 totals 13 residues. The V end lost 0 bases, the J end lost 10 bases, and 10 bases lay between the germline ends. Germline CDR1 and CDR2: MNHEY and SVGAGI. CDR3 coding DNA: TGTGCCAGCAGTTACTCGCAGGCGGCGGAGCAGTTCTTC. Protein product: CASSYSQAAEQFF.

Comments on this clonotype: Since a much larger clone is just one base distant, this may be a read error. V is TRBV6-5 and J is TRBJ1-1, with D possibly TRBD1 on 5 matching bases. The ends were cut back, 10 bases at V and 12 bases at J, with 18 bases in the middle. The V gene's germline CDR1 is MNHEY and CDR2 SVGAGI. CDR3 length: 11 residues. The CDR3 spells CATTTVGGTFF. The CDR3 DNA follows: TGTGCCACCACCACTGTGGGGGGAACTTTCTTT.

On this clonotype itself: A single base separates this from a much larger clone, so it may be a read error. The rearrangement joins TRBV7-2 to TRBJ2-1; D unclear. The V gene's germline CDR1 is SGHTA and CDR2 FQGNSA. The ends were cut back, 4 bases at V and 6 bases at J, with 10 bases in the middle. The CDR3 runs to 13 residues. CDR3 DNA sequence: TGTGCCAGCAGCTCGGTGGGTGGCAATGAGCAGTTCTTC. Its translation is CASSSVGGNEQFF.

A remark on this clonotype: This clone may be a read error of a much larger clone one base away. V and J are TRBV6-2 or TRBV6-3 and TRBJ1-1; D not resolved. Germline V CDR1 and CDR2: MNHEY, SVGEGT. The length of the CDR3 is 11 residues. The CDR3 region is CANSSGTEAFF. The CDR3 coding sequence is TGTGCCAACAGTTCCGGGACTGAAGCTTTCTTT.

This clonotype was counted many times. The chain uses TRBV6-2 or TRBV6-3 and TRBJ2-7, with D maybe TRBD1 (5 bases). The CDR3 has 14 residues. Germline lookup yields CDR1 MNHEY and CDR2 SVGEGT. V was clipped by 4 bases and J by 2 bases, with 12 bases between them. The CDR3 reads CASSSQRQTYEQYF. The CDR3 coding sequence is TGTGCCAGCAGTTCCCAGAGACAGACCTACGAGCAGTACTTC.